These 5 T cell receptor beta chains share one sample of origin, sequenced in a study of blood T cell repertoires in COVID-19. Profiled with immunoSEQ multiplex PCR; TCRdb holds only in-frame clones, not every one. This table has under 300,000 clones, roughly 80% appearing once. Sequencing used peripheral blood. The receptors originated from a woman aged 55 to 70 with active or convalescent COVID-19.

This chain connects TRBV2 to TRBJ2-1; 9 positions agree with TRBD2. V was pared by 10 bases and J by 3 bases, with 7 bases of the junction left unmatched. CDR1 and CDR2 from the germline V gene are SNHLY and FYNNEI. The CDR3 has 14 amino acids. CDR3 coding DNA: TGTGCCAACTCAGTTAGCGGGAGCTACAATGAGCAGTTCTTC. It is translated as CANSVSGSYNEQFF.

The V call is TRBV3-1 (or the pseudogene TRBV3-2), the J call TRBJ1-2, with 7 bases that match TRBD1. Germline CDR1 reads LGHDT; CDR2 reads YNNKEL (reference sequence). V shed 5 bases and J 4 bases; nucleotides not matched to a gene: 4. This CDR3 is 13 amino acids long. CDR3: CASSMDRTYGYTF. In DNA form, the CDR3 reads TGTGCCAGCAGCATGGACAGGACCTATGGCTACACCTTC.

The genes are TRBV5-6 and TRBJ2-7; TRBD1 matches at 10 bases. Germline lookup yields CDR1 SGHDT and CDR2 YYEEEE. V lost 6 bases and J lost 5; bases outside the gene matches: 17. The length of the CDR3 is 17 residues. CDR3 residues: CASTHPSDRGLFDEQYF. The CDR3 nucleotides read TGTGCCAGCACCCACCCATCAGACAGGGGGCTTTTCGACGAGCAGTACTTC.

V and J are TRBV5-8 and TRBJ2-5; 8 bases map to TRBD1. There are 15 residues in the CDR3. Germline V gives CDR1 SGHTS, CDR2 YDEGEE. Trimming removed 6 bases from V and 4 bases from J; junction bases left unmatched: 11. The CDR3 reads CASNRGVLTGETQYF. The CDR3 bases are TGTGCCAGCAACAGGGGGGTCCTAACTGGAGAGACCCAGTACTTC. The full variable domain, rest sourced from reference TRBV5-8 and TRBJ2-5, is EAGVTQSPTHLIKTRGQQATLRCSPISGHTSVYWYQQALGLGLQFLLWYDEGEERNRGNFPPRFSGRQFPNYSSELNVNALELEDSALYLCASNRGVLTGETQYFGPGTRLLVL.

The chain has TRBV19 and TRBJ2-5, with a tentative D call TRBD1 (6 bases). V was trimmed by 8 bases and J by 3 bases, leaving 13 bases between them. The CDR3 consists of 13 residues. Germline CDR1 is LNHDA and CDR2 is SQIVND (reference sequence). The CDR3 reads CASATQGKETQYF. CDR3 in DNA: TGTGCCAGTGCTACTCAGGGGAAAGAGACCCAGTACTTC.